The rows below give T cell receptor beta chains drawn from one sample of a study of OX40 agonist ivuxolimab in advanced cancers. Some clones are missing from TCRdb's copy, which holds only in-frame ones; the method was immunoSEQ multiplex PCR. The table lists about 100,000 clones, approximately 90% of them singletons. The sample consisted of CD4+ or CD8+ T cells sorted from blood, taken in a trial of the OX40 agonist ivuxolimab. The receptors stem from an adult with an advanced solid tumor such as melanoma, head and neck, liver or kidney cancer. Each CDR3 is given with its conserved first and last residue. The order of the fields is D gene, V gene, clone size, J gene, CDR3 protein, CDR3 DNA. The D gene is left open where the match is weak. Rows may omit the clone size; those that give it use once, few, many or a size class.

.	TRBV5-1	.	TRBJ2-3	CASSLGPPPTDTQYF	TGCGCCAGCAGCTTGGGGCCCCCCCCCACAGATACGCAGTATTTT
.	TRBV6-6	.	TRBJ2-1	CASSYGRSEQFF	TGTGCCAGCAGTTACGGGCGAAGTGAGCAGTTCTTC
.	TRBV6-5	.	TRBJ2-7	CASRGLAPTGYEQYF	TGTGCCAGCAGGGGGCTAGCGCCGACGGGGTACGAGCAGTACTTC
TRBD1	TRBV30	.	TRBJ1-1	CAWSLTGTVNTEAFF	TGTGCCTGGAGCCTCACCGGGACAGTGAACACTGAAGCTTTCTTT
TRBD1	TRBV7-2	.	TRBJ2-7	CASSYRDSGRPLYEQYF	TGTGCCAGCAGCTACCGGGACAGTGGCAGACCTCTCTACGAGCAGTACTTC
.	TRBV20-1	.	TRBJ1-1	CSAGENQEAFF	TGCAGTGCTGGCGAGAATCAAGAAGCTTTCTTT
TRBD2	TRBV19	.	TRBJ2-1	CAVLAGANNEQFF	TGTGCTGTACTAGCGGGAGCAAACAATGAGCAGTTCTTC
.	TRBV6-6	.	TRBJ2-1	CASSYSQGRGNEQFF	TGTGCCAGCAGTTATAGCCAGGGTAGGGGCAATGAGCAGTTCTTC
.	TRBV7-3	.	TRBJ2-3	CASSSKVSWTDTQYF	TGTGCCAGCAGCTCCAAAGTAAGCTGGACAGATACGCAGTATTTT
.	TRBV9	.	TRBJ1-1	CASSVGGLMNTEAFF	TGTGCCAGCAGCGTAGGGGGATTGATGAACACTGAAGCTTTCTTT
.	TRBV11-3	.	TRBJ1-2	CASSSAANYGYTF	TGTGCCAGCAGCTCGGCAGCTAACTATGGCTACACCTTC
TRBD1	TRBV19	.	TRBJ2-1	CASSKTGESSYNEQFF	TGTGCCAGTAGTAAAACAGGGGAGAGCTCCTACAATGAGCAGTTCTTC
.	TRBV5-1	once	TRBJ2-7	CASSLDGQRTYEQYF	TGCGCCAGCAGCTTGGATGGACAAAGGACCTACGAGCAGTACTTC
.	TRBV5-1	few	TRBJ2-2	CASSLDLGDTGELFF	TGCGCCAGCAGCTTGGACTTAGGGGACACCGGGGAGCTGTTTTTT
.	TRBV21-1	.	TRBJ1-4	CASSKGRASNEKLFF	TGTGCCAGCAGCAAAGGGAGGGCCAGTAATGAAAAACTGTTTTTT
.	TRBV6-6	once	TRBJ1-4	CASSLGSFNEKLFF	TGTGCCAGCAGCCTCGGCTCCTTCAATGAAAAACTGTTTTTT
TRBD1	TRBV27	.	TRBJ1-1	CASAGQRDTAFF	TGTGCCAGCGCGGGACAGAGGGACACAGCTTTCTTT
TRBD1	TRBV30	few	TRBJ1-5	CAWGGQGEQPQHF	TGTGCCTGGGGTGGACAGGGAGAGCAGCCCCAGCATTTT
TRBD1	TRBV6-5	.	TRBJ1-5	CASFGGQSNQPQHF	TGTGCCAGCTTCGGGGGACAGAGCAATCAGCCCCAGCATTTT
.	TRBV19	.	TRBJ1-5	CASSMGAGNQPQHF	TGTGCCAGTAGTATGGGGGCTGGCAATCAGCCCCAGCATTTT
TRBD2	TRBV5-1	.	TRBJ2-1	CASSLDGGGYPREQFF	TGCGCCAGCAGCCTGGACGGGGGAGGGTATCCACGTGAGCAGTTCTTC
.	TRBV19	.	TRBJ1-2	CASSIDRGTTYGYTF	TGTGCCAGTAGTATAGATAGAGGGACCACCTATGGCTACACCTTC
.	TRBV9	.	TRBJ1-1	CASSPLRTVNTEAFF	TGTGCCAGCAGCCCCTTAAGGACAGTTAACACTGAAGCTTTCTTT
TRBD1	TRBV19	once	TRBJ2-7	CASSDRGSSYEQYF	TGTGCCAGTAGCGACAGGGGGAGCTCCTACGAGCAGTACTTC
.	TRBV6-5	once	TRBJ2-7	CASSSTRYEQYF	TGTGCCAGCAGTTCCACCCGATACGAGCAGTACTTC
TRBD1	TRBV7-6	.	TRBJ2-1	CASSFYPPGQGVDEQFF	TGTGCCAGCAGCTTTTACCCCCCGGGACAGGGGGTCGATGAGCAGTTCTTC
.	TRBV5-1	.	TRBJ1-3	CASSFEGGSGNTIYF	TGCGCCAGCAGCTTTGAAGGGGGCTCTGGAAACACCATATATTTT
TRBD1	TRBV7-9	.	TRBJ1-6	CASSLMGGTALSPLHF	TGTGCCAGCAGCTTAATGGGAGGGACAGCATTATCACCCCTCCACTTT
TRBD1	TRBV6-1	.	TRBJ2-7	CASSDRSGQGVNEQYF	TGTGCCAGCAGTGATAGATCGGGACAGGGGGTCAACGAGCAGTACTTC
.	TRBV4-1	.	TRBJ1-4	CASSQDIGLRFEKLFF	TGCGCCAGCAGCCAAGATATCGGTCTTCGCTTTGAAAAACTGTTTTTT
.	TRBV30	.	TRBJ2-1	CAWNLLQGLGEQFF	TGTGCCTGGAACCTCCTCCAGGGATTGGGTGAGCAGTTCTTC
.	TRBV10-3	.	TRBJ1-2	CAISGQNYGYTF	TGTGCCATCAGTGGTCAGAACTATGGCTACACCTTC
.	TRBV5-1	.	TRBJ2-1	CASSSDWGYNEQFF	TGCGCCAGCAGCTCCGACTGGGGTTACAATGAGCAGTTCTTC
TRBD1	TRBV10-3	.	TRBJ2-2	CAISEGQGDGELFF	TGTGCCATCAGTGAGGGACAGGGCGACGGGGAGCTGTTTTTT
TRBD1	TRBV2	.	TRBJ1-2	CASSPGQVYYGYTF	TGTGCCAGCAGTCCGGGACAGGTTTACTATGGCTACACCTTC
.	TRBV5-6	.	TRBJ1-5	CASSLGTGGNQPQHF	TGTGCCAGCAGCTTGGGGACGGGGGGTAATCAGCCCCAGCATTTT
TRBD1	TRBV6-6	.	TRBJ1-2	CASSQGQKGGYTF	TGTGCCAGCAGCCAGGGACAGAAGGGTGGCTACACCTTC
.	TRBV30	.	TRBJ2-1	CACQTKEGWNEQFF	TGTGCCTGTCAAACTAAAGAGGGATGGAATGAGCAGTTCTTC
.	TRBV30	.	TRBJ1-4	CAWSAWGTNGEKLFF	TGTGCCTGGAGTGCTTGGGGGACGAACGGAGAAAAACTGTTTTTT
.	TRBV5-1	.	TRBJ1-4	CASSLRESANEKLFF	TGCGCCAGCAGCTTGAGGGAGTCGGCTAATGAAAAACTGTTTTTT